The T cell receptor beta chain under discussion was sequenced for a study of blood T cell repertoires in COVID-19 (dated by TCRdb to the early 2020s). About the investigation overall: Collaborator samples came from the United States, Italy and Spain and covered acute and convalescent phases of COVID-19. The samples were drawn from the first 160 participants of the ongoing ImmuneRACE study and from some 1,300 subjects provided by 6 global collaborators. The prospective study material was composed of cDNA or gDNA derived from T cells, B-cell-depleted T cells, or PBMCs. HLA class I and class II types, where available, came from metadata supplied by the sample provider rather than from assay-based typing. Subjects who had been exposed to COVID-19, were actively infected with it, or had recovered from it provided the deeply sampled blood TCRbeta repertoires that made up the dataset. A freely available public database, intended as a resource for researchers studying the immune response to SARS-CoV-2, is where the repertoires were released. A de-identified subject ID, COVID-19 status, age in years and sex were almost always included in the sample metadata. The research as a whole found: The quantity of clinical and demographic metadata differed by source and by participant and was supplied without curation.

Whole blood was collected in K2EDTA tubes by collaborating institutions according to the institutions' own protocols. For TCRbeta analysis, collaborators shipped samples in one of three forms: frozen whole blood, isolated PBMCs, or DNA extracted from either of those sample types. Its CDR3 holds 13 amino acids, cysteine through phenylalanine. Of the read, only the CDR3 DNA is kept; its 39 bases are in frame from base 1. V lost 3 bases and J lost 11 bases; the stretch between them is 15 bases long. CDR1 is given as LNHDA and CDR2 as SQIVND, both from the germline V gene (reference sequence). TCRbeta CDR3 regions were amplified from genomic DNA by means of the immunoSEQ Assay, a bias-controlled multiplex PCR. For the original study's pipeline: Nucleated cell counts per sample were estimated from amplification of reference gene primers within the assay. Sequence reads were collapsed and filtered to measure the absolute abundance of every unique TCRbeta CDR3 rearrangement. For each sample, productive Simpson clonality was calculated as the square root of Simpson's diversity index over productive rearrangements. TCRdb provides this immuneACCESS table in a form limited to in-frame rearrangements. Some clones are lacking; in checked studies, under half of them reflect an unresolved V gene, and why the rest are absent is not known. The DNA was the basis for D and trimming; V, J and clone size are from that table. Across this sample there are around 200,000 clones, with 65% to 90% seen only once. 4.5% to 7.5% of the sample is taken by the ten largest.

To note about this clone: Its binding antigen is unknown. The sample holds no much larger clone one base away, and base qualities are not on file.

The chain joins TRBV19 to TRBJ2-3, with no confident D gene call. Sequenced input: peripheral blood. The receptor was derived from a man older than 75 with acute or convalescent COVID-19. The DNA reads TGTGCCAGTAGTATGTCGCCAAGCCTCGGGCAGTATTTT. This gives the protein CASSMSPSLGQYF.